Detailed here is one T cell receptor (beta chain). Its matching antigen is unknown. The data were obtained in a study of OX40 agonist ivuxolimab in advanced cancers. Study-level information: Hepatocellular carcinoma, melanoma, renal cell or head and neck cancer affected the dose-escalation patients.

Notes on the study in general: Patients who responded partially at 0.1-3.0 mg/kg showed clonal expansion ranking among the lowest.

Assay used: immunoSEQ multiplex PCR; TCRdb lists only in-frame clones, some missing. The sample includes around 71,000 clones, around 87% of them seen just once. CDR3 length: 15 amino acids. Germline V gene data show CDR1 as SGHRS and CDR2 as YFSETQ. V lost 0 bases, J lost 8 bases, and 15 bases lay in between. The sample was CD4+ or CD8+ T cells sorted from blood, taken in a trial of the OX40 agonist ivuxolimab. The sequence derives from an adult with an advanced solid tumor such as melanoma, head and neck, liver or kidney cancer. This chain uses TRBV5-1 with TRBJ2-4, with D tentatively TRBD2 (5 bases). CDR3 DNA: TGCGCCAGCAGCTTGGGGGTCGACACCGGGGACATTCAGTACTTC. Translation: CASSLGVDTGDIQYF.